This paragraph reports one T cell receptor (beta chain). Its antigen remains unknown. The libraries of TRB cDNA were prepared using 5' RACE with UMI labels. One entry per CDR3 protein, without DNA, is what TCRdb gives after re-calling the 5' RACE reads. The table counts tens of thousands of distinct CDR3 sequences; about 0.62% lies in the top ten. The germline V gene has CDR1 SQVTM and CDR2 ANQGSEA. The CDR3 length is 14 residues. The data were taken from a study of CXCR3-negative and CXCR3-positive naive CD8 T cells. Investigators sorted each CD8+ T cell subset in triplicate, taking around 290,000 cells each time. Points from the study as a whole: In cryopreserved cells, CXCR3 expression partially decreased, and fresh PBMCs were used in most assays. Researchers report that CXCR3-positive naive cells carry more hydrophobic TRB CDR3s than CXCR3-negative naive cells. Naive CXCR3-positive and CXCR3-negative cells shared TRBV-TRBJ usage; memory cells diverged.

Sequenced input: naive CXCR3+ CD8+ T cells from blood. Subset: CD45RO-CCR7+CD27+CD95- naive CD8+ T cells expressing CXCR3 (TNR3+). The sequence was obtained from a human donor in good health. Some clones in this sample may be carry-over from other donors' samples. The genes are TRBV29-1 and TRBJ2-7. The CDR3 is CSVEDRQGSYEQYF.